The rows below give T cell receptor beta chains drawn from one sample of a study of T cell responses to AZD1222 COVID-19 vaccine. Clones were read by immunoSEQ multiplex PCR, and TCRdb kept only the in-frame ones, dropping some. The sample contains 85,000 to 100,000 clones, more than 85% of which appear only once. The sequencing here drew on peripheral blood, taken 28 days after the second AZD1222 dose. These receptors were collected from an adult who received the AZD1222 COVID-19 vaccine. CDR3s include the opening cysteine and the closing phenylalanine or tryptophan. D genes are given only for firm matches. Not every row has a clone size; where given, it reads once, few, many or a size class.

clone_size | j_call | d_call | v_call | cdr3_nt | cdr3_aa
NA | TRBJ2-7 | TRBD1 | TRBV11-2 | TGTGCCAGCAGCTCAGTGCGGGAACAGGGGGCCTCCTACGAGCAGTACTTC | CASSSVREQGASYEQYF
NA | TRBJ2-2 | NA | TRBV18 | TGTGCCAGCTCGTTGGGAACAAACACCGGGGAGCTGTTTTTT | CASSLGTNTGELFF
NA | TRBJ2-2 | NA | TRBV28 | TGTGCCAGCAGCCCCCCCGCAGGCGGCGCCGGGGAGCTGTTTTTT | CASSPPAGGAGELFF
NA | TRBJ1-2 | NA | TRBV11-3 | TGTGCCAGCAGCCCTAAACAGGGACGGGAGAGGACTAACTATGGCTACACCTTC | CASSPKQGRERTNYGYTF
NA | TRBJ1-5 | NA | TRBV14 | TGTGCCAGCAGCCAACAGGGCGGTCAGCCCCAGCATTTT | CASSQQGGQPQHF
NA | TRBJ1-1 | NA | TRBV5-1 | TGCGCCAGCAGCTTAGGCGACCTGAACACTGAAGCTTTCTTT | CASSLGDLNTEAFF
NA | TRBJ1-6 | NA | TRBV11-2 | TGTGCCAGCAGCTTAAATTTTTATAATTCACCCCTCCACTTT | CASSLNFYNSPLHF
NA | TRBJ2-5 | NA | TRBV7-9 | TGTGCCAGCAGCTTTGAGGGGGGACAAGAGACCCAGTACTTC | CASSFEGGQETQYF
few | TRBJ2-2 | NA | TRBV27 | TGTGCCAGTGCGGAACAGGGAAGGAACACCGGGGAGCTGTTTTTT | CASAEQGRNTGELFF
NA | TRBJ2-2 | NA | TRBV27 | TGTGCCAGCAGTTTATACCCATTGGGGACGCGGATCTCCGGGGAGCTGTTTTTT | CASSLYPLGTRISGELFF
NA | TRBJ2-7 | TRBD2 | TRBV3-1/TRBV3-2 | TGTGCCAGCAGCGCCGGACTAGCGGGCGAGCAGTACTTC | CASSAGLAGEQYF
NA | TRBJ2-7 | NA | TRBV9 | TGTGCCAGCAGCGCAGGGGAAGGCTACGAGCAGTACTTC | CASSAGEGYEQYF
NA | TRBJ2-5 | NA | TRBV7-9 | TGTGCCAGCACCAAAGAGACCTTCTCGGGAGAAGAGACCCAGTACTTC | CASTKETFSGEETQYF
NA | TRBJ2-1 | NA | TRBV9 | TGTGCCAGCAGCCGCGCCGTGGGTGGACTCCGCAATGAGCAGTTCTTC | CASSRAVGGLRNEQFF
NA | TRBJ2-5 | NA | TRBV11-2 | TGTGCCAGCAGCTCCCCGAGGCAAGTAGCGGACGGTCAAGAGACCCAGTACTTC | CASSSPRQVADGQETQYF
NA | TRBJ1-1 | NA | TRBV6-5 | TGTGCCAGCAGACCCTCGGGGGGGAACACTGAAGCTTTCTTT | CASRPSGGNTEAFF
NA | TRBJ2-2 | TRBD1 | TRBV5-1 | TGCGCCAGCAGCCGTGGGACAGGGGGTCTGACTTATGACACCGGGGAGCTGTTTTTT | CASSRGTGGLTYDTGELFF
NA | TRBJ2-1 | TRBD2 | TRBV4-2 | TGTGCCAGCAGCCCCCGGACTAGCGCACCCTACAATGAGCAGTTCTTC | CASSPRTSAPYNEQFF
few | TRBJ1-1 | TRBD1 | TRBV28 | TGTGCCAGCAGTTTGAGTGGACAGGGGGTTTTTACAAACACTGAAGCTTTCTTT | CASSLSGQGVFTNTEAFF
once | TRBJ2-5 | TRBD2 | TRBV28 | TGTGCCAGCAGTCTAGCGGACAACGGGCAAGAGACCCAGTACTTC | CASSLADNGQETQYF
NA | TRBJ1-4 | NA | TRBV19 | TGTGCCAGTAATGGCAGGGCGGAAAATGAAAAACTGTTTTTT | CASNGRAENEKLFF
NA | TRBJ1-1 | TRBD1 | TRBV6-5 | TGTGCCAGCAGACACCCGGGACAGGCGAACACTGAAGCTTTCTTT | CASRHPGQANTEAFF
NA | TRBJ2-7 | TRBD2 | TRBV5-6 | TGTGCCAGCAGCCCTTGGACGGCTCCGGGACTAGTACCGCGGAAGGTGGGCTTC | CASSPWTAPGLVPRKVGF
NA | TRBJ2-5 | NA | TRBV6-5 | TGTGCCAGCACCCCCCGAAAAGGGTGGCAAGAGACCCAGTACTTC | CASTPRKGWQETQYF
NA | TRBJ1-1 | NA | TRBV18 | TGTGCCAGCTCGCCCAGGGAGAACACTGAAGCTTTCTTT | CASSPRENTEAFF
NA | TRBJ1-1 | NA | TRBV28 | TGTGCCAGCAGTTTTCGAGCCGAGGGGACTGAAGCTTTCTTT | CASSFRAEGTEAFF
NA | TRBJ1-4 | TRBD1 | TRBV9 | TGTGCCAGCAGCCTAGGAGACAGGGTGGGCGAAAAACTGTTTTTT | CASSLGDRVGEKLFF
NA | TRBJ1-2 | NA | TRBV5-1 | TGCGCCAGCAGCCTTGGAGGGACGGAATATGGCTACACCTTC | CASSLGGTEYGYTF
NA | TRBJ2-7 | TRBD1 | TRBV30 | TGTGCCTGGACGAGACAGGGATTTTTCTACGAGCAGTACTTC | CAWTRQGFFYEQYF
NA | TRBJ2-1 | TRBD2 | TRBV5-4 | TGTGCCAGCAGCAGGGGACTAGCGGGTGTCCACTCCTACAATGAGCAGTTCTTC | CASSRGLAGVHSYNEQFF
NA | TRBJ2-5 | TRBD2 | TRBV7-9 | TGTGCCAGCACCCGCCTGGGGGTAGGACTAGAAGAGACCCAGTACTTC | CASTRLGVGLEETQYF